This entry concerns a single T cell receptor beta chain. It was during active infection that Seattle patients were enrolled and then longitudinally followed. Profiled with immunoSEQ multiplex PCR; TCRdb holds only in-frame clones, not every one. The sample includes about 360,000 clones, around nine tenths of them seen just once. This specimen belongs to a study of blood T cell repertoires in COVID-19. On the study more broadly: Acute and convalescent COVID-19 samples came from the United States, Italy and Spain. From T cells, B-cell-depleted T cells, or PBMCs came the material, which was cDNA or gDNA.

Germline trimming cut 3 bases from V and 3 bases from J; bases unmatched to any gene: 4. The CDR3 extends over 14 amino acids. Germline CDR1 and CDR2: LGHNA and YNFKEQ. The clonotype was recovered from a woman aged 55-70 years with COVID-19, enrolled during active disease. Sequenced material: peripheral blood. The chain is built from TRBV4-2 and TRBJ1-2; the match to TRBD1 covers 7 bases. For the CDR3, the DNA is TGTGCCAGCAGCCAGGGAGGACAGGACTATGGCTACACCTTC. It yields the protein CASSQGGQDYGYTF.